The 31 T cell receptor beta chains presented below share a single source sample, sequenced in a study of T cell responses to AZD1222 COVID-19 vaccine. Sequencing was performed with immunoSEQ multiplex PCR; in TCRdb, only in-frame clones are kept and a portion is missing. The sample records about 110,000 clones, approximately 85% being singletons. The material sequenced was peripheral blood, taken on day 0 of AZD1222 vaccination. Receptor source: an adult in good health.

The chain has TRBV6-2 or TRBV6-3 and TRBJ2-7; D gene ambiguous. Germline-derived CDR1 and CDR2 are MNHEY and SVGEGT. With 4 bases removed from V and 3 bases from J, the gap between germline ends came to 10 bases. The CDR3 runs to 13 residues. The CDR3 sequence is CASSFGQLYEQYF. CDR3 coding DNA: TGTGCCAGCAGTTTTGGGCAGCTCTACGAGCAGTACTTC.

The chain uses TRBV6-1 and TRBJ2-7, with D possibly being TRBD1 or TRBD2 (6 bases each). Germline lookup yields CDR1 MNHNS and CDR2 SASEGT. This CDR3 region has 15 residues. V was cut by 1 base and J by 0 bases, with 10 bases left in between. The CDR3 DNA reads TGTGCCAGCAGTGAAGACGGGGGACACTCCTACGAGCAGTACTTC. Protein product: CASSEDGGHSYEQYF.

The rearrangement uses TRBV30 and TRBJ1-1; 7 bases fit TRBD1. The CDR3 totals 13 residues. J gave up 4 bases and V 2 bases, and 4 bases lay outside the gene matches. CDR1 and CDR2 from the germline V gene are GTSNPN and SVGIG (reference sequence). CDR3 in amino acids: CAWSLQGSTEAFF. The CDR3 DNA reads as TGTGCCTGGAGTTTACAGGGGAGCACTGAAGCTTTCTTT.

The V call is TRBV2, the J call TRBJ2-7; TRBD1 aligns across 11 bases. CDR3 length: 15 amino acids. The junction had 7 bases not matched to a gene; V was cut back by 7 bases and J by 2 bases. Germline CDR1 reads SNHLY; CDR2 reads FYNNEI. CDR3: CASTLGTGGTYEQYF. As DNA, the CDR3 is TGTGCCAGCACCCTGGGGACAGGGGGAACCTACGAGCAGTACTTC.

This chain uses TRBV9 with TRBJ1-6; D gene uncertain. The CDR3 totals 12 residues. Germline loops: CDR1 SGDLS, CDR2 YYNGEE. V lost 6 bases, J lost 0 bases, and 1 base lay in between. The chain's CDR3 is CASNSYNSPLHF. The CDR3, as DNA: TGTGCCAGCAACTCCTATAATTCACCCCTCCACTTT.

The chain combines TRBV3-1 (or the pseudogene TRBV3-2) with TRBJ1-3, with a tentative D call TRBD1 (5 bases). Germline V gene sequence: CDR1 LGHDT, CDR2 YNNKEL (reference sequence). V was pared by 6 bases and J by 4 bases, with 16 bases between. This CDR3 contains 15 residues. The CDR3 coding sequence is TGTGCCAGCAGTCCGTTCCAGGGTCCAGGAAACACCATATATTTT. Translation: CASSPFQGPGNTIYF.

This clone was detected only once. For the CDR3, the DNA is TGTGCCAGCAGCCAAGGACTAGCGGGGGAGCCAGATACGCAGTATTTT. It specifies CASSQGLAGEPDTQYF. J is TRBJ2-3 and V is TRBV3-1 (or the pseudogene TRBV3-2), with 12 bases identical to TRBD2. This CDR3 is 16 amino acids long. J was trimmed by 4 bases and V by 1 base; bases with no gene match: 3. Germline CDR1 and CDR2: LGHDT and YNNKEL (reference sequence).

This clone was seen only once. This chain connects TRBV27 to TRBJ2-7; TRBD1 matches 9 bases. V was clipped by 6 bases and J by 3 bases; unmatched bases: 12. From germline, CDR1 is MNHEY and CDR2 SMNVEV (reference sequence). This CDR3 is built from 16 residues. CDR3 nucleotide sequence: TGTGCCAGCAGGACCTACAGGGGGCCCCTTAACTACGAGCAGTACTTC. Protein: CASRTYRGPLNYEQYF.

This clone has just a few counts. V and J are TRBV29-1 and TRBJ1-4, with 9 bases lining up with TRBD1. The CDR3 runs 15 residues. V lost 2 bases, J lost 6 bases, and 7 bases stayed unmatched. The V gene's germline CDR1 is SQVTM and CDR2 ANQGSEA. The CDR3 nucleotides read TGCAGCGTTGAACCGGGACAGGGTAGGGATGAAAAACTGTTTTTT. Translated: CSVEPGQGRDEKLFF.

The rearrangement joins TRBV6-1 to TRBJ1-2; D possibly corresponds to TRBD1 (5 bases). Germline V gene lookup returns CDR1 MNHNS and CDR2 SASEGT. Trimming left V 1 base short and J 6 bases short, with 9 bases between. The CDR3 totals 13 residues. CDR3 DNA sequence: TGTGCCAGCAGTGAAGGTTGGGGGGATGGCTACACCTTC. Protein product: CASSEGWGDGYTF.

This clone was seen a few times. This rearrangement joins TRBV3-1 (or the pseudogene TRBV3-2) to TRBJ1-5; no definite D call. Germline-derived CDR1 and CDR2 are LGHDT and YNNKEL (reference sequence). CDR3 length equals 14 residues. The V gene lost 4 bases and the J gene lost 4 bases, with 11 bases spanning the gap. The CDR3 sequence: CASSLWGGNQPQHF. CDR3 coding DNA: TGTGCCAGCAGCCTTTGGGGAGGGAATCAGCCCCAGCATTTT.

The chain couples TRBV3-1 (or the pseudogene TRBV3-2) to TRBJ2-7; 10 positions agree with TRBD1. Germline values: CDR1 LGHDT, CDR2 YNNKEL (reference sequence). With V trimmed by 4 bases and J by 3 bases, 6 bases remained unmatched. The CDR3 runs 15 residues. CDR3 sequence (DNA): TGTGCCAGCAGCCCGCGGACAGGGGGAGGCTACGAGCAGTACTTC. This encodes CASSPRTGGGYEQYF.

This clone was observed a single time. The chain links TRBV28 to TRBJ1-6, with D maybe TRBD1 (6 bases). Germline V CDR1 and CDR2: MDHEN, SYDVKM. Trimming removed 3 bases at V and 7 bases at J, with 13 bases between. The CDR3 loop spans 15 amino acids. In nucleotides, the CDR3 is TGTGCCAGCAGTTTCGGTGGCAGGGGAAATTCACCCCTCCACTTT. This gives the protein CASSFGGRGNSPLHF.

This rearrangement joins TRBV13 to TRBJ1-2, with a weak D call TRBD1 (6 bases). The length of the CDR3 is 13 residues. CDR1 and CDR2 from the germline V gene are PRHDT and FYEKMQ (reference sequence). With 5 bases removed from V and 8 bases from J, the gap between germline ends came to 15 bases. The CDR3 loop reads CASSELGTKGYTF. DNA of the CDR3: TGTGCCAGCAGCGAACTCGGGACAAAAGGCTACACCTTC. The whole variable domain, remainder taken from reference TRBV13 and TRBJ1-2, is AAGVIQSPRHLIKEKRETATLKCYPIPRHDTVYWYQQGPGQDPQFLISFYEKMQSDKGSIPDRFSAQQFSDYHSELNMSSLELGDSALYFCASSELGTKGYTFGSGTRLTVV.

This clone was observed a handful of times. The CDR3 loop reads CSVRGANTDTQYF. CDR3 DNA: TGCAGCGTAAGGGGGGCCAACACAGATACGCAGTATTTT. The chain recombines TRBV29-1 with TRBJ2-3; D is tentatively TRBD1 or TRBD2 (6 bases each). Per germline, CDR1 SQVTM and CDR2 ANQGSEA. The CDR3 spans 13 residues. Trimming took 6 bases from V and 2 from J, leaving 12 bases between them.

The CDR3 loop reads CASRTTGGEAFF. Here the CDR3 DNA reads TGTGCCAGCAGGACCACAGGGGGCGAGGCTTTCTTT. The chain uses TRBV28 and TRBJ1-1; 9 bases agree with TRBD1. V lost 6 bases and J lost 11; bases outside the gene matches: 7. CDR3 length equals 12 residues. CDR1 and CDR2 from the germline V gene are MDHEN and SYDVKM.

In this sample, this clone turned up a few times. The gene calls are TRBV12-5 and TRBJ2-3; 9 positions match TRBD2. The CDR3 has 15 residues. V shed 4 bases and J 2 bases; nucleotides not matched to a gene: 4. CDR1 LGHNT and CDR2 FRNRAP come from the germline V gene. CDR3: CASGWSGGLTDTQYF. Here the CDR3 DNA reads TGTGCTAGTGGTTGGAGCGGGGGGCTCACAGATACGCAGTATTTT.

V and J are TRBV7-9 and TRBJ2-7; D is ambiguous. The CDR3 consists of 13 residues. Trimming stripped 1 base from V and 6 bases from J, with 10 bases between. Germline V CDR1 and CDR2: SEHNR, FQNEAQ (reference sequence). The CDR3, as DNA: TGTGCCAGCAGCTTAGAATTCAGCAGCGAGCAGTACTTC. This encodes CASSLEFSSEQYF.

This clone has more than one count but fewer than ten. The rearrangement uses TRBV11-3 and TRBJ2-2; D gene uncertain. V lost 7 bases and J 1 base, leaving 1 base between the germline ends. From germline, CDR1 is SGHNT and CDR2 YENEEA. There are 11 residues in the CDR3. The CDR3 protein is CASKNTGELFF. CDR3 coding DNA: TGTGCCAGCAAGAACACCGGGGAGCTGTTTTTT. The entire variable domain, with the rest obtained from reference TRBV11-3 and TRBJ2-2, is as follows: EAGVVQSPRYKIIEKKQPVAFWCNPISGHNTLYWYLQNLGQGPELLIRYENEEAVDDSQLPKDRFSAERLKGVDSTLKIQPAELGDSAVYLCASKNTGELFFGEGSRLTVL.

This clone was recorded a few times. The chain carries TRBV30 and TRBJ1-4; unclear D gene. The CDR3 loop spans 16 amino acids. Looked up from germline, CDR1 is GTSNPN and CDR2 is SVGIG (reference sequence). Trimming took off 0 bases at V and 0 bases at J, with 11 bases between the two ends. CDR3 region: CAWSVRITSTNEKLFF. DNA for the CDR3: TGTGCCTGGAGTGTGAGGATAACTTCAACTAATGAAAAACTGTTTTTT.

J is TRBJ2-2 and V is TRBV5-5; D not certain. Trimming left V 1 base short and J 1 base short, with 23 bases between. CDR1 is SGHKS, CDR2 YYEKEE, per germline (reference sequence). This CDR3 contains 20 residues. The CDR3 DNA sequence: TGTGCCAGCAGCTTGTCTTGGGCGCGCAACCCGACCTTGAACACCGGGGAGCTGTTTTTT. It specifies CASSLSWARNPTLNTGELFF.

This clone appeared once. The rearrangement uses TRBV2 and TRBJ2-5; 7 bases fit TRBD2. CDR3 length equals 10 residues. Germline CDR1 and CDR2: SNHLY and FYNNEI. V lost 11 bases and J lost 4; bases outside the gene matches: 1. CDR3 nucleotides: TGTGCCGGCGGGGGAGAGACCCAGTACTTC. Residues: CAGGGETQYF.

The chain joins TRBV3-1 (or the pseudogene TRBV3-2) to TRBJ2-7; D is perhaps TRBD2 (5 bases). This CDR3 is built from 14 residues. V dropped 1 base and J dropped 4 bases, with 11 bases sitting between them. Germline CDR1 is LGHDT and CDR2 is YNNKEL (reference sequence). The CDR3 bases are TGTGCCAGCAGCCAAGGCATCGGCGGGTACGAGCAGTACTTC. It yields the protein CASSQGIGGYEQYF.

This sequence joins TRBV6-5 and TRBJ2-3; TRBD1 is a possible D gene (5 bases). This CDR3 region has 14 residues. With 8 bases removed from V and 4 bases from J, the gap between germline ends came to 16 bases. Germline CDR1 and CDR2: MNHEY and SVGAGI. The CDR3: CASGKGVGADTQYF. The DNA of the CDR3 is TGTGCCAGCGGAAAAGGGGTAGGCGCAGATACGCAGTATTTT.

On this clone itself: An end of the junction differs from the germline gene, which may be a read error. The chain has TRBV10-1 and TRBJ2-2, with a tentative D call TRBD2 (5 bases). CDR1 WNHNN and CDR2 SYGVQD come from the germline V gene (reference sequence). The CDR3 is 16 residues long. CDR3 bases: TGCGCCAGCATAACGGGGATTAAGCGCGAACACCGGGGAGCTGTTTTT. Translated: CASITGIKREHRGAVF.

The V gene is TRBV3-1 (or the pseudogene TRBV3-2), the J gene TRBJ2-7, with 8 bases identical to TRBD2. Unmatched junction bases numbered 4, after V lost 4 bases and J lost 5 bases. Looked up from germline, CDR1 is LGHDT and CDR2 is YNNKEL (reference sequence). This CDR3 region has 13 residues. CDR3 DNA: TGTGCCAGCAGCCTACGGGGGGGGAACGAGCAGTACTTC. Translating gives CASSLRGGNEQYF.

The V and J genes are TRBV7-2 and TRBJ1-3, with D perhaps matching TRBD1 (6 bases). Germline assignment: CDR1 SGHTA and CDR2 FQGNSA. The CDR3 contains 15 residues. Trimming pared 1 base from V and 4 bases from J, leaving 11 bases between. CDR3 sequence reads: CASSLGPTGGNTIYF. The CDR3 DNA is TGTGCCAGCAGCTTAGGCCCGACAGGAGGAAACACCATATATTTT.

The chain combines TRBV10-3 with TRBJ2-1, with 8 bases identical to TRBD2. The CDR3 is made up of 17 amino acids. Looked up from germline, CDR1 is ENHRY and CDR2 is SYGVKD. With V trimmed by 0 bases and J by 1 base, 5 bases remained unmatched. This CDR3 reads CAISESLLAGSYNEQFF. DNA of the CDR3: TGTGCCATCAGTGAGTCGTTATTAGCGGGGTCCTACAATGAGCAGTTCTTC.

The V and J genes are TRBV12-3 or TRBV12-4 and TRBJ1-2, with 7 bases lining up with TRBD1. CDR3 length: 13 residues. J was trimmed by 9 bases and V by 5 bases; bases with no gene match: 9. The CDR3 reads CASSPGTDVSYTF. CDR3 sequence (DNA): TGTGCCAGCAGTCCGGGGACAGACGTAAGCTACACCTTC.

The CDR3 DNA reads TGTGCCAGCAGTTACTCGACCTTTGAGCAGTACTTC. This translates into CASSYSTFEQYF. The chain uses TRBV6-2 or TRBV6-3 and TRBJ2-7, with D hard to call. CDR1 is MNHEY and CDR2 is SVGEGT in the germline V gene. The CDR3 runs to 12 residues. V shed 0 bases and J shed 7 bases, with 7 bases lying between them.

This rearrangement joins TRBV28 to TRBJ2-7; TRBD2 is a possible D gene (5 bases). Trimming left V 7 bases short and J 0 bases short, with 13 bases between. The CDR3 totals 14 residues. Germline CDR1 is MDHEN and CDR2 is SYDVKM. The CDR3 region has the DNA TGTGCCAGCAAAGACTGGGAGAGCTCCTACGAGCAGTACTTC. Translation: CASKDWESSYEQYF.